The subject of this entry is one T cell receptor (beta chain). TCRdb processed the RACE reads anew with MiXCR; each CDR3 protein has one entry. The data show some 65,000 distinct CDR3 sequences, about 6.5% seen once. Trimming removed 2 bases from V and 9 bases from J; junction bases left unmatched: 6. The CDR3 spans 14 residues. Germline CDR1 is SNHLY and CDR2 is FYNNEI. This entry is derived from a study of human T cells and chemical hapten exposure. As to time point: healthy volunteer bleed at 6 weeks. Unfractionated whole blood was the source of the extracted total RNA. The sample comprised whole blood. The source is a female donor in good health. Some clones in this sample may be carry-over from other donors' samples. The chain uses TRBV2 and TRBJ2-1; 8 bases are a match to TRBD2. The CDR3 DNA is TGTGCCAGCAGTGAATATCGGGAGGGGGGTGAGCAGTTCTTC. Encoded protein: CASSEYREGGEQFF.